This T cell receptor beta chain was identified during a study of blood T cells in healthy people across ages. Study-wide results and limits: Per-million-T-cell TCR beta diversity fell roughly linearly with age. Naive and antigen-experienced cells were not separated, limiting conclusive comparison.

Regarding this clonotype: What it binds is not known.

Each individual donor underwent a draw of 8.5 to 10 milliliters of peripheral blood. V lost 3 bases, J lost 15 bases, and 16 bases lay in between. This CDR3 spans 12 amino acids. CDR1 and CDR2 (germline): SGHRS, YFSETQ. Through a sample-barcoded 5' primer and a J-beta primer mix, a second PCR was run for about 6 to 11 cycles. TCRdb reanalysed the 5' RACE reads using MiXCR and keeps one entry per CDR3 protein. The table has over 750,000 distinct CDR3 sequences, just under 25% seen once. The same specimen was also included in a second study, on T cells of mothers and their children. That report notes: Related mother-child pairs showed slightly higher but non-significant overlap than unrelated pairs.

This TCR derives from a boy aged 5-17 years in good health. The sample comprised blood. V gene TRBV5-1 combines with J gene TRBJ2-4; D not certain. CDR3 protein: CASSSQVEPGYF. The CDR3 nucleotides are TGCGCCAGCAGCTCGCAAGTGGAACCAGGGTACTTC.